The 22 T cell receptor beta chains listed next were all sequenced from one sample in a study of T cell changes during pregnancy in multiple sclerosis. Here immunoSEQ multiplex PCR was the method, and the copy in TCRdb shows in-frame clones only, minus some. The sample yields under 85,000 clones, 85% to 95% seen once. Sample: CD4+ T cells from peripheral blood mononuclear cells, taken before pregnancy. These TCRs come from a female donor with multiple sclerosis, enrolled in a pregnancy study.

The DNA for the CDR3 is TGCGCCAGCGCGGGGGGAGGGTTGTCCGAGCAGTACTTC. Its protein is CASAGGGLSEQYF. The rearrangement uses TRBV5-1 and TRBJ2-7; 8 bases agree with TRBD2. The V gene's germline CDR1 is SGHRS and CDR2 YFSETQ. This CDR3 comprises 13 residues. J gave up 6 bases and V 7 bases, and 9 bases lay outside the gene matches.

The chain is built from TRBV5-1 and TRBJ2-3; 7 nucleotides match TRBD2. The germline V gene has CDR1 SGHRS and CDR2 YFSETQ. V trimming: 4 bases; J trimming: 0 bases; junction bases outside the gene matches: 8. There are 16 residues in the CDR3. The CDR3 sequence is CASSPGGSTSTDTQYF. CDR3 nucleotide sequence: TGCGCCAGCAGCCCGGGAGGCTCTACTAGCACAGATACGCAGTATTTT.

This clone was seen more than once but under ten times. The rearrangement joins TRBV7-8 to TRBJ2-6; no clear D. Trimming removed 4 bases at V and 2 bases at J, with 9 bases between. Germline CDR1 SGHVS, CDR2 FQNEAQ. The CDR3 totals 15 residues. This chain's CDR3 is CASSSTQTGANVLTF. In DNA, the CDR3 is TGTGCCAGCAGCTCAACCCAGACTGGGGCCAACGTCCTGACTTTC.

The chain links TRBV2 to TRBJ2-5, with TRBD1 identical over 9 bases. There are 15 residues in the CDR3. V gave up 8 bases and J gave up 5 bases; unmatched junction bases: 12. Germline V gene sequence: CDR1 SNHLY, CDR2 FYNNEI. DNA for the CDR3: TGTGCCAGCCAGCAACTCCGGGACAGGGTTGAGACCCAGTACTTC. Translating it yields CASQQLRDRVETQYF.

The chain employs TRBV2 and TRBJ2-3, with TRBD2 matching 8 bases. The CDR3 spans 16 residues. Germline values: CDR1 SNHLY, CDR2 FYNNEI. V lost 6 bases to trimming and J lost 0 bases; unmatched junction nucleotides: 8. The CDR3: CASRLLAGTSTDTQYF. The CDR3 nucleotides read TGTGCCAGCAGACTCCTAGCGGGTACTAGCACAGATACGCAGTATTTT.

The chain couples TRBV10-3 to TRBJ2-5; the D gene is possibly TRBD2 (5 bases). Trimming shortened V by 0 bases and J by 2 bases, and 13 bases separated the two germline ends. Germline V CDR1 and CDR2: ENHRY, SYGVKD. The length of the CDR3 is 16 residues. The CDR3 sequence: CAISESSGTPQETQYF. For the CDR3, the DNA is TGTGCCATCAGTGAGTCAAGCGGAACCCCTCAAGAGACCCAGTACTTC.

This clone turned up a few times. The V call is TRBV25-1, the J call TRBJ1-1; the D is unclear. CDR3 size: 11 residues. Germline lookup yields CDR1 MGHDK and CDR2 SYGVNS. V was shortened by 7 bases and J by 0 bases, with 3 bases between the two germline ends. The CDR3 here is CASTVNTEAFF. For the CDR3, the DNA is TGTGCCAGCACTGTGAACACTGAAGCTTTCTTT.

The chain combines TRBV5-6 with TRBJ2-7; 11 bases map to TRBD1. The germline V gene has CDR1 SGHDT and CDR2 YYEEEE. This CDR3 spans 15 amino acids. V trimming: 3 bases; J trimming: 4 bases; junction bases outside the gene matches: 6. The CDR3 DNA reads as TGTGCCAGCAGCTACTCCGGGACAGGGGGTTACGAGCAGTACTTC. The encoded protein is CASSYSGTGGYEQYF.

The chain employs TRBV10-3 and TRBJ2-1, with 7 bases fitting TRBD1. CDR1 and CDR2 from the germline V gene are ENHRY and SYGVKD. The J segment lost 7 bases and the V segment lost 6 bases, leaving 6 bases of the junction unmatched. The CDR3 spans 13 residues. The CDR3 is CAISPRGKNEQFF. CDR3 nucleotides: TGTGCCATCAGCCCCAGGGGGAAGAATGAGCAGTTCTTC.

The chain carries TRBV7-3 and TRBJ2-1, with TRBD2 identical over 10 bases. CDR3 length equals 19 residues. Trimming removed 5 bases from V and 8 bases from J; junction bases left unmatched: 21. CDR1 is SGHTA, CDR2 FQGTGA, per germline. The DNA for the CDR3 is TGTGCCAGCAGCCGGCGGCCCTCGATCGCTAGCGGGGGAGGCGATGAGCAGTTCTTC. This encodes CASSRRPSIASGGGDEQFF.

The count of this clone is one. This chain joins TRBV15 and TRBJ2-1, with 9 positions matching TRBD2. This CDR3 has 15 amino acids. The V gene's germline CDR1 is LNHNV and CDR2 YYDKDF (reference sequence). The junction had 11 bases not matched to a gene; V was cut back by 5 bases and J by 9 bases. The CDR3 is CATSWGLAGWVEQFF. Written as DNA, the CDR3 is TGTGCCACCAGCTGGGGGCTAGCGGGGTGGGTTGAGCAGTTCTTC.

This chain links TRBV30 with TRBJ1-6, with a tentative D call TRBD1 (6 bases). The V end lost 0 bases, the J end lost 7 bases, and 13 bases lay between the germline ends. From germline, CDR1 is GTSNPN and CDR2 SVGIG (reference sequence). The CDR3 extends over 15 amino acids. The CDR3 sequence is CAWSVGGGRNSPLHF. In DNA form, the CDR3 reads TGTGCCTGGAGTGTGGGGGGGGGCCGAAATTCACCCCTCCACTTT.

This chain uses TRBV19 with TRBJ1-2, with TRBD1 matching over 8 bases. Germline V lookup: CDR1 LNHDA, CDR2 SQIVND (reference sequence). The CDR3 consists of 12 residues. Trimming took 6 bases from V and 8 from J; bases not matched to a gene: 5. The CDR3 DNA reads as TGTGCCAGTAGCCCGACAGGGGCCGGCTACACCTTC. It is translated as CASSPTGAGYTF.

The genes are TRBV28 and TRBJ1-4; D not resolved. CDR3 length: 16 amino acids. Germline values: CDR1 MDHEN, CDR2 SYDVKM. V was trimmed by 1 base and J by 5 bases, leaving 14 bases between them. The CDR3 loop reads CASSLSNGLLNEKLFF. The CDR3 DNA follows: TGTGCCAGCAGTTTATCTAACGGCTTACTAAATGAAAAACTGTTTTTT.

The J gene is TRBJ1-5, the V gene TRBV2; D is undetermined. V lost 4 bases and J 2 bases, leaving 12 bases between the germline ends. The CDR3 totals 15 residues. Looked up from germline, CDR1 is SNHLY and CDR2 is FYNNEI. The CDR3 DNA follows: TGTGCCAGCAGTGGTCCACCCCGGGGCAATCAGCCCCAGCATTTT. It codes for CASSGPPRGNQPQHF.

The chain employs TRBV19 and TRBJ2-7; 7 bases are a match to TRBD1. The germline V gene has CDR1 LNHDA and CDR2 SQIVND (reference sequence). Unmatched junction bases numbered 3, after V lost 3 bases and J lost 4 bases. The CDR3 length is 13 residues. The CDR3 here is CASSIDREYEQYF. The CDR3 region has the DNA TGTGCCAGTAGTATCGACAGGGAATACGAGCAGTACTTC.

This chain uses TRBV11-3 with TRBJ2-5; 7 bases map to TRBD1. After removal of 3 bases from V and 4 bases from J, the junction contained 2 bases not matched to a gene. The CDR3 extends over 13 amino acids. CDR1 is SGHNT, CDR2 YENEEA, per germline. CDR3 nucleotides: TGTGCCAGCAGCTTCAACAGGGGAGAGACCCAGTACTTC. As protein: CASSFNRGETQYF.

The chain links TRBV29-1 to TRBJ1-2, with 7 bases fitting TRBD1. The germline CDR1 and CDR2 sequences are SQVTM and ANQGSEA. The CDR3 loop spans 13 amino acids. With V trimmed by 8 bases and J by 8 bases, 14 bases remained unmatched. The CDR3 DNA reads TGCAGCCTTATTTCTACAGGGGAATCGGGCTACACCTTC. Encoded protein: CSLISTGESGYTF.

The chain combines TRBV30 with TRBJ2-7, with 8 positions matching TRBD1. CDR3 length: 15 amino acids. CDR1 and CDR2 (germline): GTSNPN, SVGIG (reference sequence). V was clipped by 3 bases and J by 1 base; unmatched bases: 8. CDR3 in amino acids: CAWRELGQVSYEQYF. In DNA form, the CDR3 reads TGTGCCTGGAGGGAACTGGGACAGGTGTCCTACGAGCAGTACTTC.

This chain joins TRBV5-1 and TRBJ2-2; 12 nucleotides match TRBD2. Trimming took 3 bases from V and 5 from J; bases not matched to a gene: 5. The CDR3 sequence is 16 residues long. The V gene's germline CDR1 is SGHRS and CDR2 YFSETQ. Here the CDR3 reads CASSSQGLAGTGELFF. CDR3 DNA sequence: TGCGCCAGCAGCTCCCAAGGACTAGCGGGGACCGGGGAGCTGTTTTTT.

The rearrangement uses TRBV5-1 and TRBJ2-7, with 11 bases matching TRBD1. This CDR3 region has 15 residues. Germline CDR1 reads SGHRS; CDR2 reads YFSETQ. V trimming: 3 bases; J trimming: 7 bases; junction bases outside the gene matches: 9. Here the CDR3 reads CASSSEGTGGREQYF. DNA for the CDR3: TGCGCCAGCAGCTCCGAAGGGACAGGGGGAAGGGAGCAGTACTTC. The full variable domain, in which reference TRBV5-1 and TRBJ2-7 provide the parts outside the CDR3, is KAGVTQTPRYLIKTRGQQVTLSCSPISGHRSVSWYQQTPGQGLQFLFEYFSETQRNKGNFPGRFSGRQFSNSRSEMNVSTLELGDSALYLCASSSEGTGGREQYFGPGTRLTVT.

This clone was detected once. The V gene is TRBV2, the J gene TRBJ1-2; D remains ambiguous. Deletions cut 6 bases from V and 4 bases from J, with 18 bases between. The length of the CDR3 is 15 residues. Germline CDR1 reads SNHLY; CDR2 reads FYNNEI. CDR3: CASSLKRDAPYGYTF. The CDR3 DNA is TGTGCCAGCAGCCTTAAGAGAGATGCGCCCTATGGCTACACCTTC.